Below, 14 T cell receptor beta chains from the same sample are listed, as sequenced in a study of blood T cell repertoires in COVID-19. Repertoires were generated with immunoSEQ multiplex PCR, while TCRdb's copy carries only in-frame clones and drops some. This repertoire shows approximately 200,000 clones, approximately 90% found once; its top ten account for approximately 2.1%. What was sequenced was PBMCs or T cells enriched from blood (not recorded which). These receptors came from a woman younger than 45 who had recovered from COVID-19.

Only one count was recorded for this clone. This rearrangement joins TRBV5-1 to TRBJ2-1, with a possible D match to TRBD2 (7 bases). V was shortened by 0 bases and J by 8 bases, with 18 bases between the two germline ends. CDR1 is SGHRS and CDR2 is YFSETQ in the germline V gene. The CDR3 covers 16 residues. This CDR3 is CASSLDAGAVGDEQFF. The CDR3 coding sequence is TGCGCCAGCAGCTTGGATGCGGGGGCCGTTGGGGATGAGCAGTTCTTC. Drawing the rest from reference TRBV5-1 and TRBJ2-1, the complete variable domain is KAGVTQTPRYLIKTRGQQVTLSCSPISGHRSVSWYQQTPGQGLQFLFEYFSETQRNKGNFPGRFSGRQFSNSRSEMNVSTLELGDSALYLCASSLDAGAVGDEQFFGPGTRLTVL.

CDR3 in DNA: TGTGCCAGCAGTGAATTGGGACAGTACCAAGAGACCCAGTACTTC. The encoded protein is CASSELGQYQETQYF. This chain joins TRBV2 and TRBJ2-5; TRBD1 matches at 7 bases. Germline loops: CDR1 SNHLY, CDR2 FYNNEI. V was pared by 2 bases and J by 0 bases, with 3 bases of the junction left unmatched. There are 15 residues in the CDR3. The full variable domain, with the rest looked up from reference TRBV2 and TRBJ2-5, is EPEVTQTPSHQVTQMGQEVILRCVPISNHLYFYWYRQILGQKVEFLVSFYNNEISEKSEIFDDQFSVERPDGSNFTLKIRSTKLEDSAMYFCASSELGQYQETQYFGPGTRLLVL.

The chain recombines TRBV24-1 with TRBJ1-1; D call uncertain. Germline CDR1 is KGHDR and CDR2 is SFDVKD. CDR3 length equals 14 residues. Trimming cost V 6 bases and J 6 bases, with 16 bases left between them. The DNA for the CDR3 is TGTGCCACCAGTTTTATGGAGGCTGCGGCTGAAGCTTTCTTT. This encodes CATSFMEAAAEAFF.

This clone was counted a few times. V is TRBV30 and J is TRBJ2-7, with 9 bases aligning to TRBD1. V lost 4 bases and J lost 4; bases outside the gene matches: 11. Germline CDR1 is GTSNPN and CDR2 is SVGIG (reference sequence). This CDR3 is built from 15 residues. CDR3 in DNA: TGTGCCTGGACACACTCCGGGACAGGGCAATACGAGCAGTACTTC. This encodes CAWTHSGTGQYEQYF.

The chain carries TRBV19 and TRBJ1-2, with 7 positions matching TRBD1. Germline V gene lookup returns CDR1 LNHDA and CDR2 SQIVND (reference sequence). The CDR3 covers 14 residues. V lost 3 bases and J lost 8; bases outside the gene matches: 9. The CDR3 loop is CASSIIQGTEGYTF. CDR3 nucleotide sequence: TGTGCCAGTAGTATTATACAGGGGACGGAGGGCTACACCTTC.

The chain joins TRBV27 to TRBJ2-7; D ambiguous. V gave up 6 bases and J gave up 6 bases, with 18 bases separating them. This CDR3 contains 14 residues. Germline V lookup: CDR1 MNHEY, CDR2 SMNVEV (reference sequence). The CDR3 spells CASRAFGPFTEQYF. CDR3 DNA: TGTGCCAGCAGGGCATTTGGGCCCTTTACCGAGCAGTACTTC.

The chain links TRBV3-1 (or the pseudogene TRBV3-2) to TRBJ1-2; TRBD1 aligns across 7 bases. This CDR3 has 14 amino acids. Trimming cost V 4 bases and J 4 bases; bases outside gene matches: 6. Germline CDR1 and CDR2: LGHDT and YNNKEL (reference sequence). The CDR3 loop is CASSLDRVGYGYTF. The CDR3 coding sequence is TGTGCCAGCAGCCTTGACAGGGTGGGCTATGGCTACACCTTC.

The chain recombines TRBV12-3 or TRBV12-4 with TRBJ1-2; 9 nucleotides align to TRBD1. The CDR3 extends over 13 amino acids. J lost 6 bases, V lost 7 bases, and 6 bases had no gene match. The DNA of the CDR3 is TGTGCCAGCACCTACGACAGGGGGAATGGCTACACCTTC. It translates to CASTYDRGNGYTF.

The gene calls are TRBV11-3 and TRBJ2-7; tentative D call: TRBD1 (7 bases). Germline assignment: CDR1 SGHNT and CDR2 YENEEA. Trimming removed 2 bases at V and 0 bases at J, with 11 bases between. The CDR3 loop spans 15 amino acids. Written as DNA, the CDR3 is TGTGCCAGCAGCTTACTGCAGGGGGGCTCCTACGAGCAGTACTTC. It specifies CASSLLQGGSYEQYF.

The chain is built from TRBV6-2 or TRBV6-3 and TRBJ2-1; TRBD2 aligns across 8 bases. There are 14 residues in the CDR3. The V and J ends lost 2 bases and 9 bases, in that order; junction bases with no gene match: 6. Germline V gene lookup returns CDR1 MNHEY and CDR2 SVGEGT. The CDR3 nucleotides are TGTGCCAGCAGTTACGCGGGACTAGTCTCTGAGCAGTTCTTC. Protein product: CASSYAGLVSEQFF.

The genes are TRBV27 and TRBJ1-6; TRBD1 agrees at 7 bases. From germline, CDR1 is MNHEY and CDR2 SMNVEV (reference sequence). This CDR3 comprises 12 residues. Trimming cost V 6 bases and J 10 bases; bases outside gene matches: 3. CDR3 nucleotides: TGTGCCAGCAGGACAGGGACCTCACCCCTCCACTTT. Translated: CASRTGTSPLHF.

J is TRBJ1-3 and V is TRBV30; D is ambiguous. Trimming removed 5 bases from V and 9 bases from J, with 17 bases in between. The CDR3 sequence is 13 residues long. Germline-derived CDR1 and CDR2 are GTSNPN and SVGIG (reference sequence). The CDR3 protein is CAWQVPPGSTIYF. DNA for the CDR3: TGTGCCTGGCAAGTACCCCCTGGGAGCACCATATATTTT.

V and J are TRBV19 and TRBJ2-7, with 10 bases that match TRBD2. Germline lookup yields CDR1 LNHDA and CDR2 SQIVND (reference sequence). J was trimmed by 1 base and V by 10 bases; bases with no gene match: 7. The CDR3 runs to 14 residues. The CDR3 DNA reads TGTGCCACCACCACTAGCGGGGAATCCTACGAGCAGTACTTC. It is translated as CATTTSGESYEQYF.

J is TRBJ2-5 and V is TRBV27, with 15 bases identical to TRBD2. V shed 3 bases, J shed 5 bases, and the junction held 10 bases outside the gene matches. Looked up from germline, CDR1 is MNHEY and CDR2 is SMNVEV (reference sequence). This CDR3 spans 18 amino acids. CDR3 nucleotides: TGTGCCAGCAGTTTTTACGGACTAGCGGGGGGGCCTAGGGAGACCCAGTACTTC. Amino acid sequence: CASSFYGLAGGPRETQYF.